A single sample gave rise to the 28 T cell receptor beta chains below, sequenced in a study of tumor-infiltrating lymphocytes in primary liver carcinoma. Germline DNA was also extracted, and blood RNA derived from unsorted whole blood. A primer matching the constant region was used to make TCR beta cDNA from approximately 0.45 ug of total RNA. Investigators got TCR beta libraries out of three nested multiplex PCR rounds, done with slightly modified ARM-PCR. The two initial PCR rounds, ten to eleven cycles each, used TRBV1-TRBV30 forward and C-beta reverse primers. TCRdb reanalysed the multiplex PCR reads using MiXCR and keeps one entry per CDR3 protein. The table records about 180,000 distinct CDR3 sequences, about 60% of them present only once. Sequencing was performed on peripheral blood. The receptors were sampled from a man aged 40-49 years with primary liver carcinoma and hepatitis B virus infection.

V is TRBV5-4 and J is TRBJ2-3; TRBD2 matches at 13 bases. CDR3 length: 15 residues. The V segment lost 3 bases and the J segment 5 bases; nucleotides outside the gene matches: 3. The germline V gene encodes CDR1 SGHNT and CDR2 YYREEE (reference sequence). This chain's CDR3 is CASSSGLAGEDTQYF. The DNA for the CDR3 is TGTGCCAGCAGCTCTGGACTAGCGGGAGAAGATACGCAGTATTTT.

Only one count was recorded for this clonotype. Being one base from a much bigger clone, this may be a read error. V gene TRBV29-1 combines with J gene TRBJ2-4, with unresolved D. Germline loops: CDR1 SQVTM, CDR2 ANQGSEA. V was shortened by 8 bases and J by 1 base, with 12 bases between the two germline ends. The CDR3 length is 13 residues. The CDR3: CSLLQGAKNIQYF. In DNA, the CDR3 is TGCAGCTTGCTGCAAGGGGCCAAAAACATTCAGTACTTC.

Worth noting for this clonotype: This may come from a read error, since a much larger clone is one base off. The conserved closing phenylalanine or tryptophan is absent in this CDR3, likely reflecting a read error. The CDR3 DNA is TGCAGCGTTGGTCAGCCCCTAGCAGGCGAGCAGTACCTC. This sequence encodes CSVGQPLAGEQYL. This chain connects TRBV29-1 to TRBJ2-7, with a weak D call TRBD2 (5 bases). Germline V gene data show CDR1 as SQVTM and CDR2 as ANQGSEA. CDR3 length equals 13 residues. V lost 4 bases to trimming and J lost 6 bases, with 16 bases between them.

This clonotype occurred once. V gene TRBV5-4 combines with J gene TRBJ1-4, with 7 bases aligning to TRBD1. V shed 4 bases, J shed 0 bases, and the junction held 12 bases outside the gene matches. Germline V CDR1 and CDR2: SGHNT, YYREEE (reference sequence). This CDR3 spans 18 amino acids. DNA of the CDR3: TGTGCCAGCAGCCCCGGGACAGCTAGGGATGCAACTAATGAAAAACTGTTTTTT. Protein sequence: CASSPGTARDATNEKLFF.

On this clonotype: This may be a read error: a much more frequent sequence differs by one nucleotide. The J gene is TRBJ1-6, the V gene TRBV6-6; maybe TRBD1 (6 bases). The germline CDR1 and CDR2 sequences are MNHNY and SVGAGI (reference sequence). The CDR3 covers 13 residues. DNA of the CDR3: TGTGCCAGCAGTATCGACAGGCTTTCACCCCCCCACTTT. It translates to CASSIDRLSPPHF.

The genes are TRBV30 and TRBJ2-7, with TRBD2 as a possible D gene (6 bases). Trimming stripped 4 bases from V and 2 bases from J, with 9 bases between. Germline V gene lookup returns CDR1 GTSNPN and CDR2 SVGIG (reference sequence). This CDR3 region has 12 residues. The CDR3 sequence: CAWTGGTYEQYF. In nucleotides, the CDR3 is TGTGCCTGGACTGGGGGGACCTACGAGCAGTACTTC.

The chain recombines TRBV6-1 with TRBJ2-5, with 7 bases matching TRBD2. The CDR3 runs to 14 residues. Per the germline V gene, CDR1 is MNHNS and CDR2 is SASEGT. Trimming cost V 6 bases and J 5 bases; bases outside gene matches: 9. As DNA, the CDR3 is TGTGCCAGCAGGGAGCCGGGACTATTGGAGACCCAGTACTTC. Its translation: CASREPGLLETQYF.

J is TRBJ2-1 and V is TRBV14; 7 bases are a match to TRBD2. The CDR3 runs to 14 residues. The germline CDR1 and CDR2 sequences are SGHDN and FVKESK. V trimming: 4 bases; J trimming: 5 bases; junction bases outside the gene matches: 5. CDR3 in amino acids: CASSPAGTNNEQFF. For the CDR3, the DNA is TGTGCCAGCAGCCCTGCCGGGACTAACAATGAGCAGTTCTTC.

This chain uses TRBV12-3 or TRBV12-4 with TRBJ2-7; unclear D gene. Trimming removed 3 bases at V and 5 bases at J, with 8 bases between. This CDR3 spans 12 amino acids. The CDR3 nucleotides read TGTGCCAGCAGTTTTGATGGGAACGAGCAGTACTTC. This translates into CASSFDGNEQYF.

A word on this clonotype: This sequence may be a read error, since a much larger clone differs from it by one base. CDR3 loop: CASSLVAPPDTEAFF. CDR3 DNA: TGTGCCAGCAGCTTAGTGGCTCCACCGGACACTGAAGCTTTCTTT. The chain employs TRBV11-2 and TRBJ1-1; D unresolved. Germline-derived CDR1 and CDR2 are SGHAT and FQNNGV. CDR3 length: 15 amino acids. Trimming removed 1 base from V and 3 bases from J, with 12 bases in between.

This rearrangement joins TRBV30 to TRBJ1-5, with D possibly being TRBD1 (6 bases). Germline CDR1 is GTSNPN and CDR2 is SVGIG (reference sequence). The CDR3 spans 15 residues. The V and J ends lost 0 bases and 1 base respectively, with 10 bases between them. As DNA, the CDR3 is TGTGCCTGGAGTGTTGGGACACTGAGCAATCAGCCCCAGCATTTT. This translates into CAWSVGTLSNQPQHF.

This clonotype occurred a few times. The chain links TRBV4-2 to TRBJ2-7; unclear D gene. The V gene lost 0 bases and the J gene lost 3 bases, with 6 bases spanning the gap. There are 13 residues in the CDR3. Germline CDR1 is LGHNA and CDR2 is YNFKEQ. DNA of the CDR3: TGTGCCAGCAGCCAAGAGGACGGCTACGAGCAGTACTTC. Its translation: CASSQEDGYEQYF.

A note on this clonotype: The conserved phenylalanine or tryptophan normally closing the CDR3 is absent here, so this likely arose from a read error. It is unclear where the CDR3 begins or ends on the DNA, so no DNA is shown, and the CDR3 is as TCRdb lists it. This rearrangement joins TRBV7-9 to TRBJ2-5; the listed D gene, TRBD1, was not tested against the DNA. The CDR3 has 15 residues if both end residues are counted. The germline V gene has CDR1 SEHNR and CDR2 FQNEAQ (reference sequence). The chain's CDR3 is CASSPRQGSRETKYS.

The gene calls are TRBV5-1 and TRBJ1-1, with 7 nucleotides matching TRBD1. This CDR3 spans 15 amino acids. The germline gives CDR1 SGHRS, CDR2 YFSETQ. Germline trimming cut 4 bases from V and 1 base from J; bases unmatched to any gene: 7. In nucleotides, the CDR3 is TGCGCCAGCAGCCTGGATGAGGGGGCGAACACTGAAGCTTTCTTT. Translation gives CASSLDEGANTEAFF.

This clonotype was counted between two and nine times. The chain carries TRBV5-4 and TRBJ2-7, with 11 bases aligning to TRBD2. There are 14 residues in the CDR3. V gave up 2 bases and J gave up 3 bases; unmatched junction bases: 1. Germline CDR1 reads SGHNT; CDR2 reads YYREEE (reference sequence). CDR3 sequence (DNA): TGTGCCAGCAGCTTTGGGACTAGCGGCTACGAGCAGTACTTC. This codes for CASSFGTSGYEQYF.

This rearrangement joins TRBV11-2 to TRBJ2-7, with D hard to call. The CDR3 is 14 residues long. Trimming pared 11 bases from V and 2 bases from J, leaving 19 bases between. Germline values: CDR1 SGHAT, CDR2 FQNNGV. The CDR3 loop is CAGNLTDGTYEQYF. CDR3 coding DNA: TGTGCCGGTAACTTAACCGACGGAACCTACGAGCAGTACTTC.

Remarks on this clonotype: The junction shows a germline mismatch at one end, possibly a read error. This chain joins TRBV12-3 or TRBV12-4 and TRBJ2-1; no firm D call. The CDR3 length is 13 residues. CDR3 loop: CARSHGLRNEQFF. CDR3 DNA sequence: TGTGCCCGCAGTCACGGGTTGCGCAATGAGCAGTTCTTC.

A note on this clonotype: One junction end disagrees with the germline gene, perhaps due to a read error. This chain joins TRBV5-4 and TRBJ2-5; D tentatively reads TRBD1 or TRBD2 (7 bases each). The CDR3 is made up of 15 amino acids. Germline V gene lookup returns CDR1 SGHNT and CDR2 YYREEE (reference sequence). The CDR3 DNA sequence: TGTGCCAGCAGTCAGGGGGGAGGGGACCAAGAGACCCAGCACTTC. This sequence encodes CASSQGGGDQETQHF.

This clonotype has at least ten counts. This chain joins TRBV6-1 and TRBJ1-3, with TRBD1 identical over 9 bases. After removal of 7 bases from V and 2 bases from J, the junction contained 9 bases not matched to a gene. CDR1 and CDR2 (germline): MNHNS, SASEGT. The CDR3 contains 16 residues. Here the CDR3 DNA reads TGTGCCAGCACCCCCTCCGGGACAGGGACTGGAAACACCATATATTTT. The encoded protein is CASTPSGTGTGNTIYF.

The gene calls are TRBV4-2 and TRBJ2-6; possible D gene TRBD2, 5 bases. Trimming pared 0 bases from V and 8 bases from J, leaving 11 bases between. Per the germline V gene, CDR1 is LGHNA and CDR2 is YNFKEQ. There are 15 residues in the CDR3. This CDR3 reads CASSQEPSGTNVLTF. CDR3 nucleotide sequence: TGTGCCAGCAGCCAAGAACCATCGGGGACCAACGTCCTGACTTTC.

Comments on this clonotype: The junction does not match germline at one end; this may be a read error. The CDR3 loop is CASSLRVGLAGGTDTRYF. The DNA of the CDR3 is TGCGCCAGCAGCCTCAGGGTAGGGCTAGCGGGAGGAACAGATACGCGGTATTTT. The chain uses TRBV5-1 and TRBJ2-3; 11 positions match TRBD2. Germline V gene sequence: CDR1 SGHRS, CDR2 YFSETQ. The CDR3 covers 18 residues.

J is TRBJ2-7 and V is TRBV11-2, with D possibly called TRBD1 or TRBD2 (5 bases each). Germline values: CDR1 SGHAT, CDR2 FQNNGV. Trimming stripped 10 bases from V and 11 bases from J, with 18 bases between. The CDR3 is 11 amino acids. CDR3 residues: CANGATSDEYF. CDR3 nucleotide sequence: TGTGCCAACGGGGCTACTAGTGACGAGTACTTC.

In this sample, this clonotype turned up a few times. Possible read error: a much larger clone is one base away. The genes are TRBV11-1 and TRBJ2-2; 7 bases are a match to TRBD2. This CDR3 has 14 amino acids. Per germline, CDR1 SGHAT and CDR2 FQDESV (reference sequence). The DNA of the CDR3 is TGTGCCAGCGGGAGCGGGACTTACACCGAGGAGCTGTTTTTT. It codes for CASGSGTYTEELFF.

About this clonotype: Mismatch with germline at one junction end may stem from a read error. The CDR3 DNA follows: TGTGTCAGCAGTTACTCGCGTGGGCGCGGGGAGCTGTTTTTT. It encodes CVSSYSRGRGELFF. The chain uses TRBV6-6 and TRBJ2-2, with no clear D. Germline V gene sequence: CDR1 MNHNY, CDR2 SVGAGI (reference sequence). The CDR3 covers 14 residues.

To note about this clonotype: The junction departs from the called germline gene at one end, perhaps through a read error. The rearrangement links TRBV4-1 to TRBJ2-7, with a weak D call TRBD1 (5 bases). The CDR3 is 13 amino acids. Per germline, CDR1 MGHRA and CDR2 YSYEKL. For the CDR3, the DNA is TGCCCCAGCAGCCAGGGATTAGAGTACGAGCAGTACTTC. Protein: CPSSQGLEYEQYF.

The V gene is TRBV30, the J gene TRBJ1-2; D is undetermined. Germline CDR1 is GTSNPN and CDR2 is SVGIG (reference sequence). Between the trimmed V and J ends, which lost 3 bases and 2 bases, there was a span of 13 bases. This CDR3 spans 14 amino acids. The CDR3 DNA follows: TGTGCCTGGAGCGAGTGGCACTCGAACTATGGCTACACCTTC. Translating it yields CAWSEWHSNYGYTF.

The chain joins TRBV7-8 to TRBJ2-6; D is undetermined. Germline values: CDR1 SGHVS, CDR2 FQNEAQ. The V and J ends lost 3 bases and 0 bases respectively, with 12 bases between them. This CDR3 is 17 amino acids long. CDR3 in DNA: TGTGCCAGCAGCTTCTTCACCACAGTCTCTGGGGCCAACGTCCTGACTTTC. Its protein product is CASSFFTTVSGANVLTF.

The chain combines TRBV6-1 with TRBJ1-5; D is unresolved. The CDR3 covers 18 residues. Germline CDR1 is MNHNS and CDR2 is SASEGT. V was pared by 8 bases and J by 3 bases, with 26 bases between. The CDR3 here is CASGIRAQSRYTNQPQHF. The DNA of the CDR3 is TGTGCCAGCGGTATCCGCGCACAAAGCCGTTATACCAATCAGCCCCAGCATTTT.